This is a list of T cell receptor beta chains from one sample in a study of blood T cell repertoires in COVID-19. This table comes from immunoSEQ multiplex PCR, and its TCRdb copy is limited to in-frame clones, with some not included. This sample has about 90,000 clones; 91% occur once, and the top ten carry around 2%. Sequencing input: peripheral blood. The receptor set was obtained from a human donor with active COVID-19. The donor label of this sample is uncertain. Each CDR3 is given with its conserved first and last residue. A D gene is named only where the DNA matches it firmly. A row's size may be missing; if present it is once, few, many or a size class.

J: TRBJ1-5
D: TRBD1
size: NA
V: TRBV19
DNA: TGTGCCAGTAGTATTTCCCCCTCGGGGACAGGGGACAATCAGCCCCAGCATTTT
CDR3: CASSISPSGTGDNQPQHF

J: TRBJ2-1
D: TRBD2
size: NA
V: TRBV4-2
DNA: TGTGCCAGCAGCCAAGATCTAGGGACACCCGGGACTAGCGTCTACAATGAGCAGTTCTTC
CDR3: CASSQDLGTPGTSVYNEQFF

J: TRBJ2-5
D: TRBD2
size: NA
V: TRBV6-1
DNA: TGTGCCAGCAGTGTCCCACCCGGGACTAGTTTCTTTCCCCAGTACTTC
CDR3: CASSVPPGTSFFPQYF

J: TRBJ2-1
D: TRBD1
size: NA
V: TRBV2
DNA: TGTGCCAGCAGTCCCAAGACAGGGAGCAATGAGCAGTTCTTC
CDR3: CASSPKTGSNEQFF

J: TRBJ2-3
D: TRBD2
size: NA
V: TRBV27
DNA: TGTGCCAGCAGCACCGGGACTAGCGGGTTAGATACGCAGTATTTT
CDR3: CASSTGTSGLDTQYF

J: TRBJ1-1
D: NA
size: NA
V: TRBV7-3
DNA: TGTGCCAGCAGCCCATCGGGGGGGCCTGAAGCTTTCTTT
CDR3: CASSPSGGPEAFF

J: TRBJ1-4
D: TRBD1
size: NA
V: TRBV18
DNA: TGTGCCAGCTCACCGGGACAGCTTAATGAAAAACTGTTTTTT
CDR3: CASSPGQLNEKLFF

J: TRBJ2-7
D: TRBD1
size: NA
V: TRBV6-5
DNA: TGTGCCAGCAGTTTAAGGCCGGGACAGTCTCGGGAGCAGTACTTC
CDR3: CASSLRPGQSREQYF

J: TRBJ1-2
D: TRBD1
size: NA
V: TRBV5-1
DNA: TGCGCCAGCAGCTTGGACCAGGGGGCTGAGGGCTACACCTTC
CDR3: CASSLDQGAEGYTF

J: TRBJ2-7
D: NA
size: NA
V: TRBV3-1/TRBV3-2
DNA: TGTGCCAGCAGCCAAGATGTGTGGGAGCTAACCTACGAGCAGTACTTC
CDR3: CASSQDVWELTYEQYF

J: TRBJ1-1
D: NA
size: NA
V: TRBV11-2
DNA: TGTGCCAGCAGCGCCGGGGCGGGGGGGCGAGAGGAAGCTTTCTTT
CDR3: CASSAGAGGREEAFF

J: TRBJ1-2
D: TRBD1
size: NA
V: TRBV9
DNA: TGTGCCAGCAGCGAATCAGGGGGCGGAGGCTACACCTTC
CDR3: CASSESGGGGYTF

J: TRBJ1-3
D: TRBD1
size: NA
V: TRBV6-1
DNA: TGTGCCAGCAGAGAAGACAGGGAGTCTGGAAACACCATATATTTT
CDR3: CASREDRESGNTIYF

J: TRBJ2-7
D: NA
size: NA
V: TRBV4-1
DNA: TGCGCCAGCAGCCAAGTGACGACCGGGACAACCTACGAGCAGTACTTC
CDR3: CASSQVTTGTTYEQYF

J: TRBJ1-2
D: NA
size: NA
V: TRBV6-1
DNA: TGTGCCAGCAGTGAGGCCTTTTATAACTATGGCTACACCTTC
CDR3: CASSEAFYNYGYTF

J: TRBJ2-2
D: TRBD1
size: NA
V: TRBV6-5
DNA: TGTGCCGGCACCGGGACAGTGAACACCGGGGAGCTGTTTTTT
CDR3: CAGTGTVNTGELFF

J: TRBJ2-2
D: NA
size: NA
V: TRBV7-3
DNA: TGTGCCAGCAGCTTAATCGGGGGGCTGGGTCCGAACACCGGGGAGCTGTTTTTT
CDR3: CASSLIGGLGPNTGELFF

J: TRBJ2-7
D: NA
size: NA
V: TRBV19
DNA: TGTGCCAGTAGTATCAGCGCCCGGTTGATCTCCTACGAGCAGTACTTC
CDR3: CASSISARLISYEQYF

J: TRBJ2-3
D: NA
size: NA
V: TRBV11-3
DNA: TGTGCCAGCAGCGCAGGACAGTCTAGCACAGATACGCAGTATTTT
CDR3: CASSAGQSSTDTQYF

J: TRBJ2-5
D: NA
size: once
V: TRBV9
DNA: TGTGCCAGCAGCGACCCTCAGGGGGGAGAGACCCAGTACTTC
CDR3: CASSDPQGGETQYF

J: TRBJ1-1
D: NA
size: NA
V: TRBV18
DNA: TGTGCCAGCTCACAAAAAAAATTAAACACTGAAGCTTTCTTT
CDR3: CASSQKKLNTEAFF

J: TRBJ2-1
D: NA
size: NA
V: TRBV7-5
DNA: TGTGCCAGAAGCAACCGACAGGGGACGGGAACTTACAATGAGCAGTTCTTC
CDR3: CARSNRQGTGTYNEQFF

J: TRBJ2-5
D: NA
size: once
V: TRBV7-2
DNA: TGTGCCAGCAGCTTTGTCACGGAAGAGACCCAGTACTTC
CDR3: CASSFVTEETQYF

J: TRBJ1-5
D: NA
size: few
V: TRBV19
DNA: TGTGCCAGTAGTCTCCCGGGGGGTAATCAGCCCCAGCATTTT
CDR3: CASSLPGGNQPQHF

J: TRBJ1-1
D: TRBD1
size: NA
V: TRBV28
DNA: TGTGCCAGCAGTTTATTCGGGGACAGTCTTAACACTGAAGCTTTCTTT
CDR3: CASSLFGDSLNTEAFF

J: TRBJ2-7
D: TRBD2
size: NA
V: TRBV20-1
DNA: TGCAGTGCTAGTAGTGCCCCGGCGGCGGGGGGGGAGCAGTACTTC
CDR3: CSASSAPAAGGEQYF

J: TRBJ1-2
D: NA
size: NA
V: TRBV9
DNA: TGTGCCAGCAGCGTAAGCTCAGGATCTAACTATGGCTACACCTTC
CDR3: CASSVSSGSNYGYTF

J: TRBJ1-2
D: NA
size: few
V: TRBV15
DNA: TGTGCCACCAGCAGAGCCTTTGCAGGGGATGCCTATGGCTACACCTTC
CDR3: CATSRAFAGDAYGYTF

J: TRBJ2-1
D: TRBD2
size: NA
V: TRBV7-2
DNA: TGTGCCAGCAGCTTAGTTAATAGCGGGAATGAGCAGTTCTTC
CDR3: CASSLVNSGNEQFF

J: TRBJ1-5
D: NA
size: NA
V: TRBV10-3
DNA: TGTGCCATCAGTGAGTCATCAGATCAGCCCCAGCATTTT
CDR3: CAISESSDQPQHF

J: TRBJ2-4
D: TRBD1
size: NA
V: TRBV24-1
DNA: TGTGCCACCAGTGATTCTAACACAGGGGACATTCAGTACTTC
CDR3: CATSDSNTGDIQYF